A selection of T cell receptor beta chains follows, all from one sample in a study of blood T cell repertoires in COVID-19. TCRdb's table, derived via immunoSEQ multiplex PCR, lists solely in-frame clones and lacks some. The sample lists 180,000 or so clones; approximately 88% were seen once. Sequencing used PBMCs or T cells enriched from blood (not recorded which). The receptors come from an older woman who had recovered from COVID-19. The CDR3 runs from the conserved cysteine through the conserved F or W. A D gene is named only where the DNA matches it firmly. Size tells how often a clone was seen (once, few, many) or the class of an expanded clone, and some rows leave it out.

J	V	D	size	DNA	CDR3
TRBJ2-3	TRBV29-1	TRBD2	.	TGCAGCGTTCTAAGTACGGGGGGGGGCACAGATACGCAGTATTTT	CSVLSTGGGTDTQYF
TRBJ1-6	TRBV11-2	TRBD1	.	TGTGCCAGCAGCCAGGGGGGTGCCCGAGGCTCCTATAATTCACCCCTCCACTTT	CASSQGGARGSYNSPLHF
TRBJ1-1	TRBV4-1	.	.	TGCGCCAGCAGCTGGACGGACTTCATGAACACTGAAGCTTTCTTT	CASSWTDFMNTEAFF
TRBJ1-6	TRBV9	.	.	TGTGCCAGCAGCGTAGCTTCCAGGGCCCGTAATTCACCCCTCCACTTT	CASSVASRARNSPLHF
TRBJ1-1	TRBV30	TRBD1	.	TGTGCCTGGACGGGACAGCCGAACACTGAAGCTTTCTTT	CAWTGQPNTEAFF
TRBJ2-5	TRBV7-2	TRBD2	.	TGTGCCAGCAGCCAGACTAGCGGGAGGGTTGAGACCCAGTACTTC	CASSQTSGRVETQYF
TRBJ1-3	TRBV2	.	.	TGTGCCAGCAGTGACGCCAGGGGAGTTGGAAACACCATATATTTT	CASSDARGVGNTIYF
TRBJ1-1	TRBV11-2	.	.	TGTGCCAGCAGTTCTAACCCACAGGGCACTGAAGCTTTCTTT	CASSSNPQGTEAFF
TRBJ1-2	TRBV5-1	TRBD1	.	TGCGCCAGCACCCTTGCCGGGACAGGGGGATATGGCTACACCTTC	CASTLAGTGGYGYTF
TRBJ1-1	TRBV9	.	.	TGTGCCAGCAGCGTAGGGAGGCGAACAGGGAAGACTGAAGCTTTCTTT	CASSVGRRTGKTEAFF
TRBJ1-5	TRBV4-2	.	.	TGTGCCAGCAGCCAAGGAACGGGGAATCAGCCCCAGCATTTT	CASSQGTGNQPQHF
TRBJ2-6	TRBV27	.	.	TGTGCCAGCAGGGGAACAGGGTCTGGGGCCAACGTCCTGACTTTC	CASRGTGSGANVLTF
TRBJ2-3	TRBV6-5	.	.	TGTGCCACGTCCCAGACTTACGGAACAGATACGCAGTATTTT	CATSQTYGTDTQYF
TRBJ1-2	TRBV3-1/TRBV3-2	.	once	TGTGCCAGCAGTCAGACATTGGGCGACTATGGCTACACCTTC	CASSQTLGDYGYTF
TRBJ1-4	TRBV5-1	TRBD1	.	TGCGCCAGCAGCCCTAGGACAGGGCTAGAAAAACTGTTTTTT	CASSPRTGLEKLFF
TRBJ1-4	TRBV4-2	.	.	TGTGCCAGCAGCCAAGATGTGGCAGGGGTGGGAAAACTGTTTTTT	CASSQDVAGVGKLFF
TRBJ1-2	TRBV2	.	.	TGTGCCAGCACCCGACAGCTACTAAATGGCTACACCTTC	CASTRQLLNGYTF
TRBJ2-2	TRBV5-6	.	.	TGTGCCAGCAGCTTGATGGGGGGGCTACTCTCCGGGGAGCTGTTTTTT	CASSLMGGLLSGELFF
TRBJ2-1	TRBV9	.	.	TGTGCCAGCAGCGCTTCCGGGACAAACTACAATGAGCAGTTCTTC	CASSASGTNYNEQFF
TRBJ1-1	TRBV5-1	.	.	TGCGCCAGCAGCTTAGACAGGCCGAACACTGAAGCTTTCTTT	CASSLDRPNTEAFF
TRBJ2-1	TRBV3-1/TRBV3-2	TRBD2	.	TGTGCCAGCAGCCATGGCCTCAGACTAGCGGGGAACAATGAGCAGTTCTTC	CASSHGLRLAGNNEQFF
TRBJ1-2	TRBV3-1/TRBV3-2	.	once	TGTGCCAGCAGCCACCCGACAGGAGCTAACTATGGCTACACCTTC	CASSHPTGANYGYTF
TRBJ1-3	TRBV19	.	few	TGTGCCAGTAGGCCGGTTGGAAACACCATATATTTT	CASRPVGNTIYF
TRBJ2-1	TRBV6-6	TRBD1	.	TGTGCCAGCAGTTACGGGGGACAGGGGGTCGGCAATGAGCAGTTCTTC	CASSYGGQGVGNEQFF
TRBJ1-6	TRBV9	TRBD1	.	TGTGCCAGCAGCGTAGGACAGGGTGGCTCACCCCTCCACTTT	CASSVGQGGSPLHF
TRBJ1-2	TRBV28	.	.	TGTGCCAGCAGTTTAACCGGACAGTATGGCTACACCTTC	CASSLTGQYGYTF
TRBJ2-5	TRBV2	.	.	TGTGCCAGCAGTGTAAGCGTACAAGAGACCCAGTACTTC	CASSVSVQETQYF
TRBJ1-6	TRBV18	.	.	TGTGCCAGCTCACCAACGGGATCAAGGAATTCACCCCTCCACTTT	CASSPTGSRNSPLHF
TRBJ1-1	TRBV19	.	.	TGTGCCAGTAGTAACGAGGAAACGGGTACTGAAGCTTTCTTT	CASSNEETGTEAFF
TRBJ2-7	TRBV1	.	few	TGCACCAGCAGCCAAGATCCTTCAGTGCCGACTAGCGGGACCTACGAGCAGTACTTC	CTSSQDPSVPTSGTYEQYF
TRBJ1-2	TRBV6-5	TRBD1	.	TGTGCCAGCAGTTACTCGACAGGGCCTGGCTACACCTTC	CASSYSTGPGYTF
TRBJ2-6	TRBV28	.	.	TGTGCCAGCAGTCCGGGACACAGCTCTGGGGCCAACGTCCTGACTTTC	CASSPGHSSGANVLTF
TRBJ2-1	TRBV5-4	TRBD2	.	TGTGCCAGCAGCTCCTCCGGGACTAACTACAATGAGCAGTTCTTC	CASSSSGTNYNEQFF
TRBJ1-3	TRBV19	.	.	TGTGCCAGTAGTAAGGCCACCGGCAGGGGAAACACCATATATTTT	CASSKATGRGNTIYF
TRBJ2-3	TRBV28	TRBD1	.	TGTGCCAGCAGTTACCGGGACAGGGGGCCGGGCGGGCACACAGATACGCAGTATTTT	CASSYRDRGPGGHTDTQYF
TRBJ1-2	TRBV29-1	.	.	TGCAGTTTTACGACAGTTGGTGGCTACACCTTC	CSFTTVGGYTF
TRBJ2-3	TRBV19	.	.	TGTGCCAGTAGTATGGGGGCGCTCACAGATACGCAGTATTTT	CASSMGALTDTQYF
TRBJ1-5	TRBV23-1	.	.	TGCGCCAGCAGCAAAGAGCATCCAAACTCCAATCAGCCCCAGCATTTT	CASSKEHPNSNQPQHF
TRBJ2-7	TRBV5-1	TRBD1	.	TGCGCCAGCAGCTCCGGGACAGGGGGTTACGAGCAGTACTTC	CASSSGTGGYEQYF
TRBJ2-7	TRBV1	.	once	TGCACCAGCAGCCAAGGCAGCTACGAGCAGTACTTC	CTSSQGSYEQYF
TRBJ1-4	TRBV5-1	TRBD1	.	TGCGCCAGCAGCTTGGGACAGGGGAACGCGGGTGAAAAACTGTTTTTT	CASSLGQGNAGEKLFF
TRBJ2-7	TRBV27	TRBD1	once	TGTGCCAGCAGTTACGGACAGGGGGAGGGCTACGAGCAGTACTTC	CASSYGQGEGYEQYF
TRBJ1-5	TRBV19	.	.	TGTGCCAGTGGCGGGGGGTTCAATCAGCCCCAGCATTTT	CASGGGFNQPQHF
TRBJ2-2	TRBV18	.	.	TGTGCCAGCTCAACCAGGGGCGGAGGAAGGGCCACCGGGGAGCTGTTTTTT	CASSTRGGGRATGELFF
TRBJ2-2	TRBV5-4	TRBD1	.	TGTGCCAGCAGCTTGACCGGGACAGGGATTCCCGGGGAGCTGTTTTTT	CASSLTGTGIPGELFF
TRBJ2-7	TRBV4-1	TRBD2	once	TGCGCCAGCAGCCAAGGACTAGCAGGTTACGAGCAGTACTTC	CASSQGLAGYEQYF
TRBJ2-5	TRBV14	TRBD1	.	TGTGCCAGCAGGAGAAGACAGGGTGAGACCCAGTACTTC	CASRRRQGETQYF